Sequencing of this TCR beta chain was carried out in a study of blood T cell repertoires in COVID-19. From germline, CDR1 is SGHTA and CDR2 FQGNSA. The CDR3 is made up of 14 amino acids. V shed 3 bases and J 5 bases; nucleotides not matched to a gene: 2. Measured with immunoSEQ multiplex PCR; TCRdb has only the in-frame clones, and not every one. The data show under 200,000 clones, around 80% seen once. The sequenced sample was PBMCs or T cells enriched from blood (not recorded which). This TCR was sampled from a man in his fifties who had recovered from COVID-19. V is TRBV7-2 and J is TRBJ1-4; 8 bases match TRBD1. CDR3 DNA sequence: TGTGCCAGCAGCTTGGGGACAGGAAATGAAAAACTGTTTTTT. Translation gives CASSLGTGNEKLFF.